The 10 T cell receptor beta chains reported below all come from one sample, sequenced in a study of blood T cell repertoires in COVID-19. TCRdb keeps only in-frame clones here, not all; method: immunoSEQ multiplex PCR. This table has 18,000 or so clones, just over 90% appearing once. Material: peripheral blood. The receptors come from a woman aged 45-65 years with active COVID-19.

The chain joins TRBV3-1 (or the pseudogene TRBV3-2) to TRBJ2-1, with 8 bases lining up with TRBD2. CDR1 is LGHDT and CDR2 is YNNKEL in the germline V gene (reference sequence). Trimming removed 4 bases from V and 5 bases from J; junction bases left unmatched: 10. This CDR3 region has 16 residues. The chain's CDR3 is CASSPTGRGAHNEQFF. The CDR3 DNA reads TGTGCCAGCAGCCCCACCGGGCGGGGGGCCCACAATGAGCAGTTCTTC.

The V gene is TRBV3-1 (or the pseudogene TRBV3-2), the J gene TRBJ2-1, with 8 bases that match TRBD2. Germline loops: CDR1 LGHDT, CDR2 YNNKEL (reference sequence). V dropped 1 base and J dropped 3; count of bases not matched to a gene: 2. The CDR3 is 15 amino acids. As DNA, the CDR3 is TGTGCCAGCAGCCAAGGACTAGCGAGCTACAATGAGCAGTTCTTC. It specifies CASSQGLASYNEQFF.

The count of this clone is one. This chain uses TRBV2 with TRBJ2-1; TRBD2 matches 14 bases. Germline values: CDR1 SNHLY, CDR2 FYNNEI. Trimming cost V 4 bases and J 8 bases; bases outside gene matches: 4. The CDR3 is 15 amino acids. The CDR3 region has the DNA TGTGCCAGCAGTGCTGGGACTAGCGGGAGTCATGAGCAGTTCTTC. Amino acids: CASSAGTSGSHEQFF.

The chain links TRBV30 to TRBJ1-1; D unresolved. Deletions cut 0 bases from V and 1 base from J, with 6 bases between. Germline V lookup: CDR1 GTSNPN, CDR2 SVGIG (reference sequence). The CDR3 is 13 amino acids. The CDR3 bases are TGTGCCTGGAGTGTACACAAGAACACTGAAGCTTTCTTT. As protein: CAWSVHKNTEAFF.

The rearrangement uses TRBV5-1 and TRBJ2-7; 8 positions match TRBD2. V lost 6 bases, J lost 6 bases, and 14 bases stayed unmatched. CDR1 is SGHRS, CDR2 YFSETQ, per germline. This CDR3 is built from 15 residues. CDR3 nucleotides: TGCGCCAGCAAAGGGGTCCAAGCGGGAGCGGTCGAGCAGTACTTC. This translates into CASKGVQAGAVEQYF.

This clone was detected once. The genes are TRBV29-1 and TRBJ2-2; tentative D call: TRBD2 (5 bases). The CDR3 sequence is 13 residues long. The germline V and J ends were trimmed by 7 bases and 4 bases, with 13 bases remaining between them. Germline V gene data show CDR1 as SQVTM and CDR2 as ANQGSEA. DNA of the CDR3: TGCAGCGCCGGAAGGGCGGGCACCGGGGAGCTGTTTTTT. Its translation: CSAGRAGTGELFF.

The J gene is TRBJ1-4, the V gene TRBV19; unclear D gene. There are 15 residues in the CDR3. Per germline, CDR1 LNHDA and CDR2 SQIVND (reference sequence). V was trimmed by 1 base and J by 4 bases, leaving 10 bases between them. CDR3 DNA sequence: TGTGCCAGTAGTATAGCGTGGTTCGGTAATGAAAAACTGTTTTTT. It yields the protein CASSIAWFGNEKLFF.

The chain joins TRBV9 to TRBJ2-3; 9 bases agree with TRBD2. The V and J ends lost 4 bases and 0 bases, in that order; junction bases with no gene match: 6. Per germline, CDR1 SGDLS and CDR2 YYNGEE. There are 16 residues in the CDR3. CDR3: CASSLTSGTSTDTQYF. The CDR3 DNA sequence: TGTGCCAGCAGCCTGACTAGCGGAACTAGCACAGATACGCAGTATTTT.

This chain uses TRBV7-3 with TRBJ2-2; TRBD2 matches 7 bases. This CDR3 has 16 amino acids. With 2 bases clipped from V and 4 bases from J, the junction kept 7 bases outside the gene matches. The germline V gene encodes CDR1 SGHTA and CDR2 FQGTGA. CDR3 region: CASSLGGRGSTGELFF. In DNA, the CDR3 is TGTGCCAGCAGCTTAGGCGGGAGAGGTTCCACCGGGGAGCTGTTTTTT.

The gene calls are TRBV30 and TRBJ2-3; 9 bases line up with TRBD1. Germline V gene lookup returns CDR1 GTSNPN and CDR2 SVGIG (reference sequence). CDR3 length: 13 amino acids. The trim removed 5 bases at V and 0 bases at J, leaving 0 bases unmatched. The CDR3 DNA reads TGTGCCTGGGGACAGGGGAGCACAGATACGCAGTATTTT. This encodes CAWGQGSTDTQYF.